The text below deals with one TCR beta chain. What it binds is not known. This sample is drawn from a study of T cell responses to AZD1222 COVID-19 vaccine. Study outcomes and limitations: Variant regions that are unmutated are reportedly the target of nearly half of spike-specific TCRs.

Germline-derived CDR1 and CDR2 are SEHNR and FQNEAQ (reference sequence). The CDR3 is 14 residues long. The V end was cut by 7 bases, the J end by 5 bases, with 18 bases between. Here immunoSEQ multiplex PCR was the method, and the copy in TCRdb shows in-frame clones only, minus some. Of around 50,000 clones detected, roughly 85% appear once; the ten largest clones hold around 7%. This TCR came from an adult who received the AZD1222 COVID-19 vaccine. This specimen was peripheral blood, taken 28 days after the second AZD1222 dose. The genes are TRBV7-9 and TRBJ2-7; maybe TRBD1 (5 bases). CDR3 loop: CASIKGNNGDEQYF. In DNA, the CDR3 is TGTGCCAGCATCAAGGGGAACAATGGCGACGAGCAGTACTTC.